The present TCR beta chain was sequenced within a study of T-cell reconstitution after alpha-beta-depleted transplantation in children. Study-wide points: Several hundred graft clones that had expanded were reportedly the source of alpha-beta T cells about two months after transplant. The authors attributed T-cell counts and diversity one year after transplant mostly to newly produced T cells.

This clonotype was found a few times. Its antigen is currently unknown. Unique molecular identifiers featured in how the TCRbeta library was prepared. Using its own MiXCR run on the PCR reads, TCRdb lists one record per CDR3 protein. The profile covers 140,000 or so distinct CDR3 sequences, with 8% to 10% appearing a single time and less than 20% taken by the ten largest. The germline V gene encodes CDR1 ENHRY and CDR2 SYGVKD. Trimming took 4 bases from V and 6 from J; bases not matched to a gene: 7. This CDR3 is 14 amino acids long. This sample comprised PBMCs, mostly from graft donor cells, obtained 180 days after TCRalphabeta/CD19-depleted stem cell transplant. The clonotype comes from a female patient younger than 10 who had a stem cell transplant for congenital amegakaryocytic thrombocytopenia, so the T cells may come from the graft donor. This chain uses TRBV10-3 with TRBJ2-7; TRBD1 aligns across 9 bases. The CDR3 DNA reads as TGTGCCATCAGTGTTAGGGACAGGGCCCCCGAGCAGTACTTC. It specifies CAISVRDRAPEQYF.